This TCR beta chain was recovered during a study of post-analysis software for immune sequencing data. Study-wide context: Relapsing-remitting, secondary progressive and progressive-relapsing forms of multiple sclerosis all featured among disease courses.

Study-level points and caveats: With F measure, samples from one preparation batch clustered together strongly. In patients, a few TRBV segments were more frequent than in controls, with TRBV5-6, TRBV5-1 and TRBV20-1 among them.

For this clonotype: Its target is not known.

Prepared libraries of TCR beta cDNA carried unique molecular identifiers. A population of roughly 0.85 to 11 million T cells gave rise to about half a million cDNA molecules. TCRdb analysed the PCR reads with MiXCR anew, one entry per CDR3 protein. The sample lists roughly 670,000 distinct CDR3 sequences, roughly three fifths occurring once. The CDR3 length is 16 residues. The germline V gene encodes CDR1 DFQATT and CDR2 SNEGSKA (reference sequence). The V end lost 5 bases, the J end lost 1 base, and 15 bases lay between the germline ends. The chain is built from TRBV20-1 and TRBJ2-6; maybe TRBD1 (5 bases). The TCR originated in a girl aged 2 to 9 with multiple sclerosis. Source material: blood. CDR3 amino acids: CSAPSPQGSGANVLTF. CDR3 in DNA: TGCAGTGCTCCTTCCCCGCAGGGTTCTGGGGCCAACGTCCTGACTTTC.